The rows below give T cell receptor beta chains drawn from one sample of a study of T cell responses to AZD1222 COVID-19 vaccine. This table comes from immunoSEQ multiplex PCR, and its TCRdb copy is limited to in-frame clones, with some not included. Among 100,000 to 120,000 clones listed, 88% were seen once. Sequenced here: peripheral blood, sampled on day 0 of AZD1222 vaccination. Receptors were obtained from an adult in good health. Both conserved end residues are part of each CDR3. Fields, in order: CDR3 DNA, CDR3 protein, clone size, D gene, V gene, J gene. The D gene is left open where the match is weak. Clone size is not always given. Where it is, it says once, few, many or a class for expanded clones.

DNA: TGTGCCAGCAGCCTACAGAATTCACCCCTCCACTTT
CDR3: CASSLQNSPLHF
size: -
D: -
V: TRBV27
J: TRBJ1-6

DNA: TGTGCCAGCAGCTTAGTAGTCGGACAGGGATACAATGAGCAGTTCTTC
CDR3: CASSLVVGQGYNEQFF
size: -
D: TRBD1
V: TRBV11-2
J: TRBJ2-1

DNA: TGTGCCAGCAGTGAAGGGACAGGGGGAACCGGGTATCAGCCCCAGCATTTT
CDR3: CASSEGTGGTGYQPQHF
size: -
D: TRBD1
V: TRBV6-1
J: TRBJ1-5

DNA: TGTGCCAGTAGTATTGGGGTGAACACTGAAGCTTTCTTT
CDR3: CASSIGVNTEAFF
size: -
D: -
V: TRBV19
J: TRBJ1-1

DNA: TGTGCCAGTAGTAAAGGAGGGACGGGAAACACCATATATTTT
CDR3: CASSKGGTGNTIYF
size: few
D: -
V: TRBV19
J: TRBJ1-3

DNA: TGTGCCAGCAGCCAAAGGAACCGGGGACGGATTTTTTTT
CDR3: CASSQRNRGRIFF
size: -
D: -
V: TRBV3-1/TRBV3-2
J: TRBJ1-4

DNA: TGTGCCAGCTCACCACAGGGGGCAGGGTCGGAGGCTTTCTTT
CDR3: CASSPQGAGSEAFF
size: few
D: TRBD1
V: TRBV18
J: TRBJ1-1

DNA: TGTGCCAGCAGCCCTGGGACGGCTGACTACGAGCAGTACTTC
CDR3: CASSPGTADYEQYF
size: -
D: -
V: TRBV5-5
J: TRBJ2-7

DNA: TGTGCCAGCAGTTATAGGGGGCCCTATAGCTATGGCTACACCTTC
CDR3: CASSYRGPYSYGYTF
size: once
D: TRBD1
V: TRBV6-5
J: TRBJ1-2

DNA: TGTGCCAGCAGTCCAGTTGGGCTGGGGAAGGTTTGGATTCAGTACTTC
CDR3: CASSPVGLGKVWIQYF
size: -
D: -
V: TRBV27
J: TRBJ2-4

DNA: TGTGCCTGGACGACCAGTCCCCTAGTCCACGGCGGGGGAAACACCATATATTTT
CDR3: CAWTTSPLVHGGGNTIYF
size: -
D: -
V: TRBV30
J: TRBJ1-3

DNA: TGCGCCAGCAGCTTGGGTATGGGCTCAAGCCATGGCTACACCTTC
CDR3: CASSLGMGSSHGYTF
size: -
D: -
V: TRBV5-1
J: TRBJ1-2

DNA: TGTGCCAGCAGCCAAGATCGGCTAGCGGGTTACAATGAGCAGTTCTTC
CDR3: CASSQDRLAGYNEQFF
size: -
D: TRBD2
V: TRBV3-1/TRBV3-2
J: TRBJ2-1

DNA: TGTGCCAGCAGGTCCACAGATACGCAGTATTTT
CDR3: CASRSTDTQYF
size: -
D: -
V: TRBV6-5
J: TRBJ2-3

DNA: TGTGCCAGCAGCTTAGGAGGGGGGGACAATGAGCAGTTCTTC
CDR3: CASSLGGGDNEQFF
size: -
D: -
V: TRBV5-4
J: TRBJ2-1

DNA: TGTGCCAGCAGCCACGGGGGAGGTCGGCCCCAGCATTTT
CDR3: CASSHGGGRPQHF
size: few
D: -
V: TRBV5-6
J: TRBJ1-5

DNA: TGTGCCAGCAGTTACTCGTTAGGTGTCATGAACACTGAAGCTTTCTTT
CDR3: CASSYSLGVMNTEAFF
size: -
D: -
V: TRBV6-5
J: TRBJ1-1

DNA: TGCGCCAGCAGTGAGTCGAGGGGACAGGGAAATTCACCCCTCCACTTT
CDR3: CASSESRGQGNSPLHF
size: -
D: TRBD1
V: TRBV10-2
J: TRBJ1-6

DNA: TGTGCCACCAGCAGAGATAATGGTCCGGGACAGGGAAACTATGGCTACACCTTC
CDR3: CATSRDNGPGQGNYGYTF
size: once
D: TRBD1
V: TRBV15
J: TRBJ1-2

DNA: TGTGCCAGCAGCTCGGACAGTGAAGAGACCCAGTACTTC
CDR3: CASSSDSEETQYF
size: -
D: -
V: TRBV11-1
J: TRBJ2-5

DNA: TGTGCCAGCAGTGAGATCCCCCAGGGGTGGCCTCCCTACGAGCAGTACTTC
CDR3: CASSEIPQGWPPYEQYF
size: -
D: -
V: TRBV2
J: TRBJ2-7

DNA: TGTGCCAGCAGTGGGGAAGGGGACAGCACAGATACGCAGTATTTT
CDR3: CASSGEGDSTDTQYF
size: -
D: -
V: TRBV6-4
J: TRBJ2-3

DNA: TGCAGCGTTGAAGTAGTGACCCAGTACTTC
CDR3: CSVEVVTQYF
size: -
D: -
V: TRBV29-1
J: TRBJ2-5

DNA: TGTGCCAGCAGCGTTCTAGGGTTTGGCTCCAATGAGCAGTTCTTC
CDR3: CASSVLGFGSNEQFF
size: once
D: -
V: TRBV9
J: TRBJ2-1

DNA: TGTGCCAGCAGCCCGGGTGGAGTCGGGCAGTACTTC
CDR3: CASSPGGVGQYF
size: -
D: -
V: TRBV7-2
J: TRBJ2-7

DNA: TGTGCCAGCTCACCATTCAGGGAAGATAGCTCCTATAATTCACCCCTCCACTTT
CDR3: CASSPFREDSSYNSPLHF
size: -
D: -
V: TRBV18
J: TRBJ1-6

DNA: TGTGCCAGCAGCTCAATAGGGGTTGGTGACGGGCAGTACTTC
CDR3: CASSSIGVGDGQYF
size: -
D: -
V: TRBV11-2
J: TRBJ2-7

DNA: TGTGCCAGCAGCCCGGGGGACAGGGGCCTGAACACTGAAGCTTTCTTT
CDR3: CASSPGDRGLNTEAFF
size: -
D: TRBD1
V: TRBV7-9
J: TRBJ1-1

DNA: TGTGCCTGGAGTAGAGGTGGAACTTCCTACGAGCAGTACTTC
CDR3: CAWSRGGTSYEQYF
size: -
D: -
V: TRBV30
J: TRBJ2-7

DNA: TGCGCCAGCAGCTTCACCGGACAGGGTAGTACTGAAGCTTTCTTT
CDR3: CASSFTGQGSTEAFF
size: -
D: TRBD1
V: TRBV5-1
J: TRBJ1-1

DNA: TGTGCCAGCAGCTTACGACAGGGGTATCAGCCCCAGCATTTT
CDR3: CASSLRQGYQPQHF
size: -
D: TRBD1
V: TRBV7-2
J: TRBJ1-5

DNA: TGTGCCAGTAGTTGGGGACAGGAGCATTCACCCCTCCACTTT
CDR3: CASSWGQEHSPLHF
size: -
D: TRBD1
V: TRBV19
J: TRBJ1-6

DNA: TGTGCCAGCAGTTTATTCGGGGCCTACGAGCAGTACTTC
CDR3: CASSLFGAYEQYF
size: once
D: -
V: TRBV28
J: TRBJ2-7

DNA: TGTGCCAGTAGTCCGGGGACAGGGGGCGTCGAGCAGTACTTC
CDR3: CASSPGTGGVEQYF
size: -
D: TRBD1
V: TRBV19
J: TRBJ2-7